This T cell receptor beta chain was sequenced in a study of blood T cells in healthy people across ages. Using a J-beta primer mix together with a sample-barcoded 5' primer, a second PCR was run for roughly 7 to 12 cycles. TCRdb recomputed calls from the 5' RACE reads with MiXCR, one row per CDR3 protein. The table includes around 1,600,000 distinct CDR3 sequences, roughly two fifths detected once. The CDR3 sequence is 13 residues long. The germline CDR1 and CDR2 sequences are DFQATT and SNEGSKA (reference sequence). V dropped 5 bases and J dropped 11 bases, with 21 bases sitting between them. The sample holds a few counts of this clonotype.

This clonotype originated in a woman aged 18-30 years in good health. The specimen sequenced was blood. This sequence joins TRBV20-1 and TRBJ2-5; D is possibly TRBD1 or TRBD2 (6 bases each). The CDR3 protein is CSAGGGSSAGQYF. Here the CDR3 DNA reads TGCAGTGCTGGAGGGGGGTCTAGCGCGGGGCAGTACTTC.